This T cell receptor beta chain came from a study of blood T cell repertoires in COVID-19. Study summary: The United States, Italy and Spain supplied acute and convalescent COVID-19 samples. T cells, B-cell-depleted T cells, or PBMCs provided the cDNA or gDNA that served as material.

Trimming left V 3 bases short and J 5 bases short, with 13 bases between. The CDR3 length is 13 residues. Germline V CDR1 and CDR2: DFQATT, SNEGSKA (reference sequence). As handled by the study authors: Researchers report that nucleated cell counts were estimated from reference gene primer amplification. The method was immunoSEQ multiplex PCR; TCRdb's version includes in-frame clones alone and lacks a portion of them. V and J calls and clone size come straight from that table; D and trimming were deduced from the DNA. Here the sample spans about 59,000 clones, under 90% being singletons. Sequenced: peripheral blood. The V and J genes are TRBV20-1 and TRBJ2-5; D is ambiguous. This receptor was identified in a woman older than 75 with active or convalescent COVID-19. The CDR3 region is CSASSPPTETQYF. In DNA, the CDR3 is TGCAGTGCTAGTAGCCCACCTACGGAGACCCAGTACTTC.